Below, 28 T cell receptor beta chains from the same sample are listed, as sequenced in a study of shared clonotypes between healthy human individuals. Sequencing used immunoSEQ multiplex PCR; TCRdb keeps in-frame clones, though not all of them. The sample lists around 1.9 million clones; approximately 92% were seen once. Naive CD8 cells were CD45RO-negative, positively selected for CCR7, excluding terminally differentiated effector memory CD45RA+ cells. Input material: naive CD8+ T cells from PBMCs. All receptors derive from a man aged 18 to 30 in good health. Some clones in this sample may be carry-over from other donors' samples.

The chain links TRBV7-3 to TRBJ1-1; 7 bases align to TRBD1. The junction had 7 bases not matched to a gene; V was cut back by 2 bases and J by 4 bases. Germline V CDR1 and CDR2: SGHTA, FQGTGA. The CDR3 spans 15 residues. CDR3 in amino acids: CASSLSNRGGTEAFF. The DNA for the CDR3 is TGTGCCAGCAGCTTATCGAACAGGGGAGGCACTGAAGCTTTCTTT.

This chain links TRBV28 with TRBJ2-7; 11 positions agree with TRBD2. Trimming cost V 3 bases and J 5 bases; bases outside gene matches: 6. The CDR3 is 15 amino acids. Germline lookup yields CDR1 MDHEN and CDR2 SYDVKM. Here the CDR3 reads CASSFETSGINEQYF. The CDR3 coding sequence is TGTGCCAGCAGTTTCGAGACTAGCGGGATAAACGAGCAGTACTTC. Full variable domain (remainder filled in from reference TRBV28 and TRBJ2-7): DVKVTQSSRYLVKRTGEKVFLECVQDMDHENMFWYRQDPGLGLRLIYFSYDVKMKEKGDIPEGYSVSREKKERFSLILESASTNQTSMYLCASSFETSGINEQYFGPGTRLTVT.

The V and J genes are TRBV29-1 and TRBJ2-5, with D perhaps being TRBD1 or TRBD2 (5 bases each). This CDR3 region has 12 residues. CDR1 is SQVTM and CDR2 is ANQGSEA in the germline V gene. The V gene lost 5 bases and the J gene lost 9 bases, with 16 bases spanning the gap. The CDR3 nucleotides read TGCAGCGTTTTGGGCAGGGTGGAGGCCCAGTACTTC. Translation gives CSVLGRVEAQYF.

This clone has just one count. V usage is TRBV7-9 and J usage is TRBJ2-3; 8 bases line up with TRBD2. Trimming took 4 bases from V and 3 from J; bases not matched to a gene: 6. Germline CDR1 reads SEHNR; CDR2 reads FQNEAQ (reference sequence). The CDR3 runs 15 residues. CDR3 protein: CASSSYGTRTDTQYF. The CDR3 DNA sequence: TGTGCCAGCAGCTCATATGGGACTAGGACAGATACGCAGTATTTT.

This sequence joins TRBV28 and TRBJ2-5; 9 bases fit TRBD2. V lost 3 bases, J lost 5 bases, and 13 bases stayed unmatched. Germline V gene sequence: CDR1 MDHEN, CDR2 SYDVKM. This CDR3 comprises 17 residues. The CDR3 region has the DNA TGTGCCAGCAGTTTTGAGGGACTAGCTGGGGATAGGGAGACCCAGTACTTC. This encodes CASSFEGLAGDRETQYF.

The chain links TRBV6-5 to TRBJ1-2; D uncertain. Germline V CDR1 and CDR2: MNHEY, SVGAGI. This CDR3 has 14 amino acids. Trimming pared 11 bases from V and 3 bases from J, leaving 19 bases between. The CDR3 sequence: CASRSGYLDYGYTF. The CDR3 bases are TGTGCCTCCCGGTCGGGCTATTTGGACTATGGCTACACCTTC.

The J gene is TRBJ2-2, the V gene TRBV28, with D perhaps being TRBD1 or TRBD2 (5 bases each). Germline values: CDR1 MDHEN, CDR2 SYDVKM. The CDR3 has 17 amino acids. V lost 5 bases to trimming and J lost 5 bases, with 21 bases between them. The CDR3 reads CASSPDRDPEGTGELFF. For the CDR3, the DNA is TGTGCCAGCAGTCCCGACCGGGACCCCGAGGGGACCGGGGAGCTGTTTTTT.

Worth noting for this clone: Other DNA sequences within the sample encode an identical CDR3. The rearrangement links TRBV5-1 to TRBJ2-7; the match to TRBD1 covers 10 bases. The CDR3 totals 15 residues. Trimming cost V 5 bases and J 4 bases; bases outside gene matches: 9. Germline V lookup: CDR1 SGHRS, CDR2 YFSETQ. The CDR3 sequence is CASSLTGTGVYEQYF. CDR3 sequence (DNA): TGCGCCAGCAGTCTTACCGGGACAGGGGTGTACGAGCAGTACTTC.

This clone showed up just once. The CDR3 DNA follows: TGTGCCAGCAGCCCGCGGACTAGCGGGTCCGGGGGTGAGCAGTTCTTC. It translates to CASSPRTSGSGGEQFF. The chain recombines TRBV7-9 with TRBJ2-1, with TRBD2 identical over 11 bases. Germline loops: CDR1 SEHNR, CDR2 FQNEAQ (reference sequence). CDR3 length equals 16 residues. The junction had 12 bases not matched to a gene; V was cut back by 5 bases and J by 9 bases.

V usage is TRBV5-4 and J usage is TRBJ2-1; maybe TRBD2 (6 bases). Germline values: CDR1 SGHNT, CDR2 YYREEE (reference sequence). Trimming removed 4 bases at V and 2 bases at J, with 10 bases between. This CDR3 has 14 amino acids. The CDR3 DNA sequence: TGTGCCAGCAGCAGCGGGTCGGCCTACAATGAGCAGTTCTTC. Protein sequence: CASSSGSAYNEQFF.

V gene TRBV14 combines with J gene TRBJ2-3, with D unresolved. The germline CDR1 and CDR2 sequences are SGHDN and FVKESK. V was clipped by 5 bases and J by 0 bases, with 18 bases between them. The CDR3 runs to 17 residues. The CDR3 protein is CASSLLGYSDSTDTQYF. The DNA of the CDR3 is TGTGCCAGCAGCTTACTTGGATACTCTGACAGCACAGATACGCAGTATTTT.

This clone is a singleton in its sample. CDR3 sequence (DNA): TGTGCCAGCAGTTTCGGGAATACGCAGTATTTT. Amino acids: CASSFGNTQYF. This chain uses TRBV27 with TRBJ2-3, with D possibly TRBD2 on 5 matching bases. The CDR3 is made up of 11 amino acids. Germline CDR1 reads MNHEY; CDR2 reads SMNVEV (reference sequence). V was pared by 3 bases and J by 7 bases, with 5 bases between.

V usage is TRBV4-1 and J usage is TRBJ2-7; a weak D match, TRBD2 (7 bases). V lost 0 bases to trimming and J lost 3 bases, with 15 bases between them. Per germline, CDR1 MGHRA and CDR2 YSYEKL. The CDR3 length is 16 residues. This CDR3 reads CASSQDGPGGGYEQYF. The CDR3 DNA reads TGCGCCAGCAGCCAAGATGGTCCGGGGGGCGGCTACGAGCAGTACTTC.

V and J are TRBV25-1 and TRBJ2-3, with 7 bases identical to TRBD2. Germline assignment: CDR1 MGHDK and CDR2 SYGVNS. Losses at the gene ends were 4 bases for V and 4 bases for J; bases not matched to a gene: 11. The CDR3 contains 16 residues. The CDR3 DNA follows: TGTGCCAGCAGTGCAACTAGCGAAAGGTGGGCAGATACGCAGTATTTT. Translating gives CASSATSERWADTQYF.

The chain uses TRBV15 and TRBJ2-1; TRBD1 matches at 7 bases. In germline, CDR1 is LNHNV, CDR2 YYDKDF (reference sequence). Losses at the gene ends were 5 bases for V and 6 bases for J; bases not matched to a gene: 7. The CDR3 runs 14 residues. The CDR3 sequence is CATSPDRVRNEQFF. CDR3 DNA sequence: TGTGCCACCAGCCCAGACAGGGTACGCAATGAGCAGTTCTTC.

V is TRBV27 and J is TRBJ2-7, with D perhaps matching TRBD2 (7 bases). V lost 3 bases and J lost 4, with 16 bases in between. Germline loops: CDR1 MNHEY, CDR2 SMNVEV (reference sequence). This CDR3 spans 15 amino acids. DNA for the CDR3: TGTGCCAGCAGTTTGGGGGGGCAGGCAGATTACGAGCAGTACTTC. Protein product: CASSLGGQADYEQYF.

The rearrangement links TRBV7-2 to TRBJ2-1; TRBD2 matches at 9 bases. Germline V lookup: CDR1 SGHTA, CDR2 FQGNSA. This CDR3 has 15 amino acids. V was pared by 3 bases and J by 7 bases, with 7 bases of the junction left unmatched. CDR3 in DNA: TGTGCCAGCAGCTTGCTAGCGGGACCTGGTAATGAGCAGTTCTTC. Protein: CASSLLAGPGNEQFF. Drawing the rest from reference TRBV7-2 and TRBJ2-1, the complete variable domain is GAGVSQSPSNKVTEKGKDVELRCDPISGHTALYWYRQSLGQGLEFLIYFQGNSAPDKSGLPSDRFSAERTGGSVSTLTIQRTQQEDSAVYLCASSLLAGPGNEQFFGPGTRLTVL.

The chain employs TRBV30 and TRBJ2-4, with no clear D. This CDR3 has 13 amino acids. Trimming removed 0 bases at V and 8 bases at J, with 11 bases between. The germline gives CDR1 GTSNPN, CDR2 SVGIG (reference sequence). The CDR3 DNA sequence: TGTGCCTGGAGTGTAAGGGTCTGGGACATTCAGTACTTC. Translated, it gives CAWSVRVWDIQYF.

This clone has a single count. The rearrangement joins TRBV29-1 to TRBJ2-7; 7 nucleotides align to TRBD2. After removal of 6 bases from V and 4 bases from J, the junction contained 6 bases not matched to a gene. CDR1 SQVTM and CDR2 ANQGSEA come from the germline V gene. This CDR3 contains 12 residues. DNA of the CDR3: TGCAGCGTGAGCGGGATTGGGTACGAGCAGTACTTC. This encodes CSVSGIGYEQYF.

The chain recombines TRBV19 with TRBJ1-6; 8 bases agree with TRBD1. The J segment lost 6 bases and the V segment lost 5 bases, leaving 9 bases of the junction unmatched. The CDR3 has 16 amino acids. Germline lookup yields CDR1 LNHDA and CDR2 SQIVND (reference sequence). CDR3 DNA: TGTGCCAGTAGTGCGGACCCAGGGGGCTTTAATTCACCCCTCCACTTT. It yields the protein CASSADPGGFNSPLHF. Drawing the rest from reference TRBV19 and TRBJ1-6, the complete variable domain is DGGITQSPKYLFRKEGQNVTLSCEQNLNHDAMYWYRQDPGQGLRLIYYSQIVNDFQKGDIAEGYSVSREKKESFPLTVTSAQKNPTAFYLCASSADPGGFNSPLHFGNGTRLTVT.

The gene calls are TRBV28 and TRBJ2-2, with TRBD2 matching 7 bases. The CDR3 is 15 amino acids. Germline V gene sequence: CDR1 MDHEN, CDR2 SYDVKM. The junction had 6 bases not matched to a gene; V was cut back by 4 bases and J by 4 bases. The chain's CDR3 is CASSSRDYITGELFF. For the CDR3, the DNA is TGTGCCAGCAGTTCCCGGGACTACATCACCGGGGAGCTGTTTTTT. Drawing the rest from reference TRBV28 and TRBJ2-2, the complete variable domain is DVKVTQSSRYLVKRTGEKVFLECVQDMDHENMFWYRQDPGLGLRLIYFSYDVKMKEKGDIPEGYSVSREKKERFSLILESASTNQTSMYLCASSSRDYITGELFFGEGSRLTVL.

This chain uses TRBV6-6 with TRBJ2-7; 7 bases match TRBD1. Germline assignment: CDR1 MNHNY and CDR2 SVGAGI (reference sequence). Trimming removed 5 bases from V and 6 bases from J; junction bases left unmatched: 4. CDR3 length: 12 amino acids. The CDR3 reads CASSLDRAEQYF. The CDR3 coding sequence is TGTGCCAGCAGTCTAGACAGGGCCGAGCAGTACTTC.

CDR3 protein: CASSDRVFGTGELFF. DNA for the CDR3: TGTGCCAGCAGCGACAGGGTTTTCGGCACCGGGGAGCTGTTTTTT. This chain joins TRBV9 and TRBJ2-2; D may be TRBD1 (6 bases). V shed 3 bases and J shed 4 bases, with 13 bases lying between them. The CDR3 has 15 residues. Germline V gene lookup returns CDR1 SGDLS and CDR2 YYNGEE.

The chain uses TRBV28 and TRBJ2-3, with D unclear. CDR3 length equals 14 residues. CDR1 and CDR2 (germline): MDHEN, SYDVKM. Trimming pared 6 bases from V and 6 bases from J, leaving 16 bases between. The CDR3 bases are TGTGCCAGCAGCCGTAACGGGTGGACGGATACGCAGTATTTT. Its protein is CASSRNGWTDTQYF.

The CDR3, as DNA: TGTGCCAGCAGCCGAGTAGGGGTGTTCAATGAGCAGTTCTTC. Residues: CASSRVGVFNEQFF. The rearrangement links TRBV27 to TRBJ2-1; TRBD1 is a possible D gene (5 bases). The V gene's germline CDR1 is MNHEY and CDR2 SMNVEV (reference sequence). V was cut by 6 bases and J by 6 bases, with 15 bases left in between. The CDR3 extends over 14 amino acids.

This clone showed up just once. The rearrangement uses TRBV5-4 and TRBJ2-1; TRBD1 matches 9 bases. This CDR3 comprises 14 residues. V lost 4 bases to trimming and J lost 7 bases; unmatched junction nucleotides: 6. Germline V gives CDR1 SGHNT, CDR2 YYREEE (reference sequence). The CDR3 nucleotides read TGTGCCAGCAGCCCGGGACAGGGTTTGAATGAGCAGTTCTTC. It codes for CASSPGQGLNEQFF.

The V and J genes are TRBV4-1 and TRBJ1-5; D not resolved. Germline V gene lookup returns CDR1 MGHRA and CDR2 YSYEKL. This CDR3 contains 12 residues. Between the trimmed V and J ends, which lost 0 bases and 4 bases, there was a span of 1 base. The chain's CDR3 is CASSQENQPQHF. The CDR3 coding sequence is TGCGCCAGCAGCCAAGAGAATCAGCCCCAGCATTTT.

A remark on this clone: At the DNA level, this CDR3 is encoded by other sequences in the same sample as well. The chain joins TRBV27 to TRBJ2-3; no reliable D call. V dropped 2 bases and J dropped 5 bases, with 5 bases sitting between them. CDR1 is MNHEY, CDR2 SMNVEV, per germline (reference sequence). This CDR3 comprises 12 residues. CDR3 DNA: TGTGCCAGCAGTTTAGGGTTAGATACGCAGTATTTT. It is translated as CASSLGLDTQYF.